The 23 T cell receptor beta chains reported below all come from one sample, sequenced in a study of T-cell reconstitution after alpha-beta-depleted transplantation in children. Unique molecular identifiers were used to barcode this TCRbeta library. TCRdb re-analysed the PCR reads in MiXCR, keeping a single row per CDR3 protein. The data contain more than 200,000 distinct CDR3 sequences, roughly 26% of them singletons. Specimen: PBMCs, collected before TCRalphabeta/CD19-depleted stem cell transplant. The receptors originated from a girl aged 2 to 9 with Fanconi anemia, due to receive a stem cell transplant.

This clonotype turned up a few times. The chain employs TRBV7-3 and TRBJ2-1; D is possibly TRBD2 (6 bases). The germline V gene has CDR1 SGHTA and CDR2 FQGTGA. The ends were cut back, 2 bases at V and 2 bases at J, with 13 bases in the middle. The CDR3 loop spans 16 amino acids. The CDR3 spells CASSLRGDVTYNEQFF. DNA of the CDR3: TGTGCCAGCAGCTTACGCGGGGACGTGACCTACAATGAGCAGTTCTTC.

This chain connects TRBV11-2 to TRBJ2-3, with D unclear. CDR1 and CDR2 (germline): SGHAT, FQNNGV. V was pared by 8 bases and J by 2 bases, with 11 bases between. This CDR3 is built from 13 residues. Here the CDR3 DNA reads TGTGCCAGCCGATACCCATCCACAGATACGCAGTATTTT. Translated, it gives CASRYPSTDTQYF.

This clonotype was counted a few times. Here the CDR3 DNA reads TGCGCCAGCAAACGACTAGCGGGAGACGGAGATACGCAGTATTTT. As protein: CASKRLAGDGDTQYF. The chain carries TRBV4-1 and TRBJ2-3; 12 bases agree with TRBD2. The CDR3 sequence is 15 residues long. With V trimmed by 7 bases and J by 5 bases, 7 bases remained unmatched. From germline, CDR1 is MGHRA and CDR2 YSYEKL.

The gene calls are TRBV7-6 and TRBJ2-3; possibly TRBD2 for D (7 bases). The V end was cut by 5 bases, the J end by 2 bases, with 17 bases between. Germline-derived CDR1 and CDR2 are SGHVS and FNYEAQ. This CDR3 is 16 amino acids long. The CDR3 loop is CASSPLGGGPTDTQYF. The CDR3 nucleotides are TGTGCCAGCAGCCCGTTAGGGGGAGGGCCCACAGATACGCAGTATTTT. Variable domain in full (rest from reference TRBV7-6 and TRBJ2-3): GAGVSQSPRYKVTKRGQDVALRCDPISGHVSLYWYRQALGQGPEFLTYFNYEAQQDKSGLPNDRFSAERPEGSISTLTIQRTEQRDSAMYRCASSPLGGGPTDTQYFGPGTRLTVL.

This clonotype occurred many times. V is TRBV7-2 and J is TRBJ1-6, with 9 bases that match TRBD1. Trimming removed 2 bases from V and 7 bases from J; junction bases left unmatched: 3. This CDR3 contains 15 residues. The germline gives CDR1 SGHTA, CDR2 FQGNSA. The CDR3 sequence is CASSLPGQGNSPLHF. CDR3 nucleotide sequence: TGTGCCAGCAGCTTACCCGGACAGGGGAATTCACCCCTCCACTTT. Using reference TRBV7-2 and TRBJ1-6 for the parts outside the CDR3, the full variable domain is GAGVSQSPSNKVTEKGKDVELRCDPISGHTALYWYRQSLGQGLEFLIYFQGNSAPDKSGLPSDRFSAERTGGSVSTLTIQRTQQEDSAVYLCASSLPGQGNSPLHFGNGTRLTVT.

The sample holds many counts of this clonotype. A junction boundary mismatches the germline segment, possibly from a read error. The CDR3 DNA follows: TGTGCGAGCAGGAGCTCCTACGAGCAGTACTTC. Its translation: CASRSSYEQYF. The gene calls are TRBV5-5 and TRBJ2-7, with no clear D. The germline V gene has CDR1 SGHKS and CDR2 YYEKEE (reference sequence). CDR3 length equals 11 residues.

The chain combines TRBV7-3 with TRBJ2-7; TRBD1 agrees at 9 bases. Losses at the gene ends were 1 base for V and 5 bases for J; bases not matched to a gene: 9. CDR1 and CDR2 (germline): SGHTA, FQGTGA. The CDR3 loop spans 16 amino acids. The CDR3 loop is CASSLRPGQGVDEQYF. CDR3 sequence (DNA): TGTGCCAGCAGCTTAAGACCGGGACAGGGAGTTGACGAGCAGTACTTC.

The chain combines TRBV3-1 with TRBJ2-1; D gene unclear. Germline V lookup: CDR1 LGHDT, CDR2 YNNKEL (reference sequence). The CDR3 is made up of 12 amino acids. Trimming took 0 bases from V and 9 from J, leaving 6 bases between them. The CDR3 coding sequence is TGTGCCAGCAGCCAAGATCGCAGTGAGCAGTTCTTC. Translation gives CASSQDRSEQFF.

The chain's CDR3 is CAITSTGEDGYTF. CDR3 sequence (DNA): TGTGCCATCACCTCGACAGGGGAAGATGGCTACACCTTC. The rearrangement links TRBV10-3 to TRBJ1-2; 8 nucleotides line up with TRBD1. CDR3 length: 13 residues. Per the germline V gene, CDR1 is ENHRY and CDR2 is SYGVKD. J was trimmed by 6 bases and V by 7 bases; bases with no gene match: 7.

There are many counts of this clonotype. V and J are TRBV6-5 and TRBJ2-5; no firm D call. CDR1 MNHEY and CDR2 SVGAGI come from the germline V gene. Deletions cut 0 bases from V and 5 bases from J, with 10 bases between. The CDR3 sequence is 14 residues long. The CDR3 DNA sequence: TGTGCCAGCAGTTACTCGAGCACTCGGGAGACCCAGTACTTC. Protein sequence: CASSYSSTRETQYF.

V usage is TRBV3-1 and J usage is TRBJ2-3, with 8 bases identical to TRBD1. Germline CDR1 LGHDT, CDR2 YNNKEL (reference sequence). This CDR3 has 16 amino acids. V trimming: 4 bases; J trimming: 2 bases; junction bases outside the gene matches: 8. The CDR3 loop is CASSRLTGGLTDTQYF. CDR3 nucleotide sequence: TGTGCCAGCAGCCGGTTAACAGGGGGGCTCACAGATACGCAGTATTTT.

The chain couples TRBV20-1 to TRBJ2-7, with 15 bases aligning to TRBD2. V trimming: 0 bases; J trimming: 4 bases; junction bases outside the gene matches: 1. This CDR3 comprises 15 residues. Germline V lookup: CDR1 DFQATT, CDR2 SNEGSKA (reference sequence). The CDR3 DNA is TGCAGTGCTAGAGAGGGACTAGCGGGAGGATACGAGCAGTACTTC. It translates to CSAREGLAGGYEQYF.

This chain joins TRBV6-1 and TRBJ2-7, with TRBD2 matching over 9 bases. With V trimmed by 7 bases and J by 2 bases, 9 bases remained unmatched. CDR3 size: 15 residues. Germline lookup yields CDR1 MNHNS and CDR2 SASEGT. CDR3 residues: CASNPSGTGAYEQYF. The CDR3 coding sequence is TGTGCCAGCAATCCTAGCGGGACTGGGGCCTACGAGCAGTACTTC.

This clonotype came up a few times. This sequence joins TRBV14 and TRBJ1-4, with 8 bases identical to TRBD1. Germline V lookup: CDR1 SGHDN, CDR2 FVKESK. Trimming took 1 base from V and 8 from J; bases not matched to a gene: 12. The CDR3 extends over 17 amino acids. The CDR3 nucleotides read TGTGCCAGCAGCCAAGGACGGTTCGCGACAGGGGTCGAAAAACTGTTTTTT. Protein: CASSQGRFATGVEKLFF.

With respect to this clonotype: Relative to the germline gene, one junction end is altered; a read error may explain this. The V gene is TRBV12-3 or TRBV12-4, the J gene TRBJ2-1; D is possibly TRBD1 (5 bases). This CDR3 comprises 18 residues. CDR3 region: CARRSAVTDPIGYNEQFF. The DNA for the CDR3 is TGTGCCCGCAGGTCAGCAGTGACAGACCCCATCGGGTACAATGAGCAGTTCTTC.

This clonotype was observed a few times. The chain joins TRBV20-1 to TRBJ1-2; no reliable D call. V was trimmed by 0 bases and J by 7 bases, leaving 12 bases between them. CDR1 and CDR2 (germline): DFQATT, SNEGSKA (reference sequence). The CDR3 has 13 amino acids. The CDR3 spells CSARERGRTGYTF. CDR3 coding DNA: TGCAGTGCTAGAGAGAGAGGCAGGACTGGCTACACCTTC.

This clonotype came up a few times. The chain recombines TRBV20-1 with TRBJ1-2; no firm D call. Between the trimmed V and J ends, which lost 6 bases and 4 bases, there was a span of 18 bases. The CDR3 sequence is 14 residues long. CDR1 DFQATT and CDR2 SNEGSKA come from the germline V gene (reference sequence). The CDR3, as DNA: TGCAGTGCCTCACGACGGTTAAGTGTCTATGGCTACACCTTC. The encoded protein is CSASRRLSVYGYTF.

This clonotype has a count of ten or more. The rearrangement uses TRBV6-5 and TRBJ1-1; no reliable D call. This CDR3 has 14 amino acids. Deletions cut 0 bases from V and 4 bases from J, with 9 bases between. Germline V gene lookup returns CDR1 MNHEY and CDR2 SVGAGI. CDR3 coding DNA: TGTGCCAGCAGTTACTCCCCGAGTCGCACTGAAGCTTTCTTT. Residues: CASSYSPSRTEAFF.

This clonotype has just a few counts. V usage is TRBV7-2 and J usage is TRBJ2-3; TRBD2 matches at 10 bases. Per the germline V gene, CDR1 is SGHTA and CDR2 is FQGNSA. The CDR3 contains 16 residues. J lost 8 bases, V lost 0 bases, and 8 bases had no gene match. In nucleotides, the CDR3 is TGTGCCAGCAGCTTAGCGCGGGGACTAGCGATCGGTACGCAGTATTTT. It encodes CASSLARGLAIGTQYF.

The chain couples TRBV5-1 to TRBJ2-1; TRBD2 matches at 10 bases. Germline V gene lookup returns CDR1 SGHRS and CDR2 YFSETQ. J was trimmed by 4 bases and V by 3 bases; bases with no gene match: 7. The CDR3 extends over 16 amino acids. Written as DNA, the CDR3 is TGCGCCAGCAGCTCCCAAGCGGGAGGGCCTTACAATGAGCAGTTCTTC. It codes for CASSSQAGGPYNEQFF.

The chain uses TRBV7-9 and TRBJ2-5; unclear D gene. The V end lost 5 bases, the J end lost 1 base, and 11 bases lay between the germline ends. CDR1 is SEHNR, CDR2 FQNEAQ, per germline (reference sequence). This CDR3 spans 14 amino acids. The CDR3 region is CASSLGPVQETQYF. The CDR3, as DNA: TGTGCCAGCAGCCTTGGGCCCGTCCAAGAGACCCAGTACTTC.

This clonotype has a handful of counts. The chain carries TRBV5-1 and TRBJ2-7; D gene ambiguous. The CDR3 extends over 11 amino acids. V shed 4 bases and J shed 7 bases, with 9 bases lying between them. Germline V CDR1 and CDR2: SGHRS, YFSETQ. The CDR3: CASSPRREQYF. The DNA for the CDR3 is TGCGCCAGCAGCCCCCGAAGGGAGCAGTACTTC.

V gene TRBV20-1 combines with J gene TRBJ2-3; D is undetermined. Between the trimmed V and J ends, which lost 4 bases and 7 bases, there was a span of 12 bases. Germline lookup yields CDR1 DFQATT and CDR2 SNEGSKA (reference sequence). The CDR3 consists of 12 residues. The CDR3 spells CSAMFSLHTQYF. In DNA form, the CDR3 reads TGCAGTGCTATGTTCTCCCTCCATACGCAGTATTTT.